The 12 T cell receptor beta chains given below trace back to one sample, sequenced in a study of shared clonotypes between healthy human individuals. Clones were read by immunoSEQ multiplex PCR, and TCRdb kept only the in-frame ones, dropping some. The table records fewer than 850,000 clones, 90% of them present only once. Sequencing was performed on memory CD8+ T cells from PBMCs. As to subset: CD45RO+ cells pooled with CCR7-negative TemRA cells. These receptors all come from a young man in good health. Some clones in this sample may be carry-over from other donors' samples.

The J gene is TRBJ2-7, the V gene TRBV5-6; TRBD2 is a possible D gene (6 bases). V shed 3 bases and J shed 3 bases, with 7 bases lying between them. The CDR3 spans 12 residues. Germline assignment: CDR1 SGHDT and CDR2 YYEEEE. The CDR3 is CASSWDFYEQYF. In DNA, the CDR3 is TGTGCCAGCAGCTGGGACTTCTACGAGCAGTACTTC. Filled out from reference TRBV5-6 and TRBJ2-7, the complete variable domain reads DAGVTQSPTHLIKTRGQQVTLRCSPKSGHDTVSWYQQALGQGPQFIFQYYEEEERQRGNFPDRFSGHQFPNYSSELNVNALLLGDSALYLCASSWDFYEQYFGPGTRLTVT.

The rearrangement uses TRBV28 and TRBJ2-2, with D possibly TRBD2 on 6 matching bases. Deletions cut 6 bases from V and 5 bases from J, with 19 bases between. Germline values: CDR1 MDHEN, CDR2 SYDVKM. The CDR3 has 16 residues. The CDR3 region is CASRGGHLLRTGELFF. The CDR3 region has the DNA TGTGCCAGCAGGGGAGGCCACCTACTCCGGACCGGGGAGCTGTTTTTT.

This rearrangement joins TRBV13 to TRBJ1-5; TRBD1 matches 7 bases. The CDR3 is 15 amino acids. The germline CDR1 and CDR2 sequences are PRHDT and FYEKMQ (reference sequence). The V and J ends lost 4 bases and 3 bases, in that order; junction bases with no gene match: 6. The CDR3 coding sequence is TGTGCCAGCAGCTCCCGGGACAGCCACAATCAGCCCCAGCATTTT. Protein: CASSSRDSHNQPQHF.

J is TRBJ1-5 and V is TRBV13; tentative D call: TRBD1 (5 bases). The germline V gene has CDR1 PRHDT and CDR2 FYEKMQ (reference sequence). V lost 3 bases to trimming and J lost 1 base, with 7 bases between them. This CDR3 contains 14 residues. CDR3 residues: CASSFRQSNQPQHF. The CDR3 coding sequence is TGTGCCAGCAGCTTTCGACAGAGCAATCAGCCCCAGCATTTT.

The chain combines TRBV9 with TRBJ1-3; no clear D gene. The V and J ends lost 3 bases and 4 bases respectively, with 14 bases between them. The V gene's germline CDR1 is SGDLS and CDR2 YYNGEE. This CDR3 region has 15 residues. CDR3 in DNA: TGTGCCAGCAGCGGATACCCCGGCGGGGGAAACACCATATATTTT. This encodes CASSGYPGGGNTIYF.

The CDR3 protein is CSVTQGPPSYNEQFF. Here the CDR3 DNA reads TGCAGCGTCACACAGGGTCCCCCCTCCTACAATGAGCAGTTCTTC. V gene TRBV29-1 combines with J gene TRBJ2-1, with D possibly TRBD1 on 6 matching bases. The CDR3 runs to 15 residues. V lost 6 bases and J 0 bases, leaving 15 bases between the germline ends. Germline V lookup: CDR1 SQVTM, CDR2 ANQGSEA.

This clone appeared many times. The CDR3: CASSRQGGLAEPNEQFF. The DNA of the CDR3 is TGCGCCAGCAGCCGACAGGGAGGACTAGCGGAACCCAATGAGCAGTTCTTC. The V gene is TRBV4-1, the J gene TRBJ2-1, with 10 bases lining up with TRBD2. This CDR3 spans 17 amino acids. V was pared by 4 bases and J by 6 bases, with 12 bases of the junction left unmatched. The germline V gene encodes CDR1 MGHRA and CDR2 YSYEKL.

This clone was picked up one time. This rearrangement joins TRBV11-3 to TRBJ2-5; D remains unclear. This CDR3 has 14 amino acids. Germline CDR1 is SGHNT and CDR2 is YENEEA. The germline V and J ends were trimmed by 0 bases and 7 bases, with 12 bases remaining between them. The CDR3, as DNA: TGTGCCAGCAGCTTAGATTGGACCGAGAGGACCCAGTACTTC. Translation gives CASSLDWTERTQYF.

The V and J genes are TRBV19 and TRBJ2-1; D may be TRBD1 or TRBD2 (5 bases each). Trimming left V 9 bases short and J 7 bases short, with 28 bases between. Per germline, CDR1 LNHDA and CDR2 SQIVND (reference sequence). CDR3 size: 17 residues. CDR3 region: CARRALLEPLGANEQFF. CDR3 in DNA: TGTGCCAGAAGGGCTTTGCTGGAGCCGCTCGGGGCTAATGAGCAGTTCTTC.

The chain joins TRBV28 to TRBJ1-1; the D gene is possibly TRBD1 (6 bases). There are 13 residues in the CDR3. The V gene lost 5 bases and the J gene lost 6 bases, with 13 bases spanning the gap. Germline V lookup: CDR1 MDHEN, CDR2 SYDVKM. CDR3 nucleotides: TGTGCCAGCAGTACAGGGCTATCGGCTGAAGCTTTCTTT. Protein product: CASSTGLSAEAFF.

This chain links TRBV23-1 with TRBJ1-2, with TRBD1 as a possible D gene (6 bases). TRBV23-1 is flagged as an ORF with uncertain function. This CDR3 has 15 residues. With 7 bases removed from V and 1 base from J, the gap between germline ends came to 16 bases. The CDR3 is CASTPGDIRNYGYTF. The DNA for the CDR3 is TGCGCCAGCACCCCAGGGGACATCCGTAACTATGGCTACACCTTC.

The chain joins TRBV7-9 to TRBJ1-4; D perhaps matches TRBD1 (6 bases). V lost 3 bases to trimming and J lost 3 bases, with 8 bases between them. CDR1 and CDR2 (germline): SEHNR, FQNEAQ (reference sequence). This CDR3 comprises 14 residues. CDR3 DNA sequence: TGTGCCAGCAGCTTTGGACAGCCTAATGAAAAACTGTTTTTT. Translating gives CASSFGQPNEKLFF.